The next 31 T cell receptor beta chains were all read from a single sample in a study of T cells in Graves' hyperthyroidism and ophthalmopathy. RNA transcripts were the template for amplifying TCR beta CDR3 regions. The HTBI primer set was used in a first-round RT-PCR of the TCR CDR3. TCRdb ran MiXCR on the multiplex PCR reads and lists one entry per CDR3 protein. The table has fewer than 650,000 distinct CDR3 sequences, 14% seen once. Sequencing input: blood. These receptors were taken from a woman in her thirties or forties with Graves' hyperthyroidism.

This chain connects TRBV5-4 to TRBJ1-6; D not certain. This CDR3 has 16 residues. Trimming took 1 base from V and 0 from J, leaving 8 bases between them. Germline V gene data show CDR1 as SGHNT and CDR2 as YYREEE (reference sequence). The CDR3 protein is CASSLPGSSYNSPLHF. DNA for the CDR3: TGTGCCAGCAGCTTGCCGGGGAGCTCCTATAATTCACCCCTCCACTTT.

This clonotype came up many times. The chain has TRBV7-2 and TRBJ2-1; D is unresolved. The CDR3 length is 12 residues. CDR1 is SGHTA and CDR2 is FQGNSA in the germline V gene. V lost 5 bases, J lost 7 bases, and 9 bases lay in between. The CDR3 loop is CASSRSFNEQFF. The CDR3, as DNA: TGTGCCAGCAGCCGTAGCTTTAATGAGCAGTTCTTC.

This clonotype was observed many times. V usage is TRBV7-9 and J usage is TRBJ2-3; D may correspond to TRBD1 or TRBD2 (5 bases each). Between the trimmed V and J ends, which lost 4 bases and 6 bases, there was a span of 11 bases. CDR3 length: 13 amino acids. Germline-derived CDR1 and CDR2 are SEHNR and FQNEAQ (reference sequence). This CDR3 reads CASSSREGDTQYF. The CDR3 nucleotides read TGTGCCAGCAGCTCGAGAGAGGGGGATACGCAGTATTTT.

V gene TRBV28 combines with J gene TRBJ2-1, with no clear D. The ends were cut back, 6 bases at V and 0 bases at J, with 18 bases in the middle. This CDR3 is built from 17 residues. The germline gives CDR1 MDHEN, CDR2 SYDVKM. The CDR3 region has the DNA TGTGCCAGCAGCCCCGGCATAACGTCGAGCTCCTACAATGAGCAGTTCTTC. It yields the protein CASSPGITSSSYNEQFF.

This clonotype turned up a few times. The gene calls are TRBV20-1 and TRBJ2-7, with D perhaps matching TRBD1 or TRBD2 (5 bases each). V was shortened by 3 bases and J by 6 bases, with 18 bases between the two germline ends. Germline assignment: CDR1 DFQATT and CDR2 SNEGSKA (reference sequence). This CDR3 comprises 14 residues. The CDR3 sequence: CSASNRDPLLEQYF. CDR3 sequence (DNA): TGCAGTGCTAGTAATCGGGACCCTCTGCTCGAGCAGTACTTC.

The sample holds a few counts of this clonotype. This chain joins TRBV7-9 and TRBJ1-3; no clear D. The CDR3 is made up of 14 amino acids. V was trimmed by 1 base and J by 1 base, leaving 5 bases between them. The V gene's germline CDR1 is SEHNR and CDR2 FQNEAQ (reference sequence). The CDR3: CASSLEQSGNTIYF. In DNA, the CDR3 is TGTGCCAGCAGCTTAGAACAGTCTGGAAACACCATATATTTT.

This chain links TRBV2 with TRBJ2-2; weak D call: TRBD2 (6 bases). From germline, CDR1 is SNHLY and CDR2 FYNNEI. V shed 2 bases and J shed 4 bases, with 14 bases lying between them. CDR3 length equals 16 residues. This CDR3 reads CASSEWGGTSTGELFF. In DNA form, the CDR3 reads TGTGCCAGCAGTGAATGGGGCGGGACTTCCACCGGGGAGCTGTTTTTT.

The chain joins TRBV7-2 to TRBJ1-2; D gene unclear. CDR1 and CDR2 from the germline V gene are SGHTA and FQGNSA. This CDR3 spans 15 amino acids. The V end lost 5 bases, the J end lost 4 bases, and 17 bases lay between the germline ends. The CDR3 region is CASSPDLGRGYGYTF. CDR3 in DNA: TGTGCCAGCAGCCCGGACCTTGGACGGGGCTATGGCTACACCTTC.

This clonotype has ten or more counts. The chain employs TRBV28 and TRBJ2-5; perhaps D is TRBD1 or TRBD2 (5 bases each). Germline V lookup: CDR1 MDHEN, CDR2 SYDVKM. V lost 2 bases and J lost 13, with 17 bases in between. The CDR3 has 13 amino acids. DNA for the CDR3: TGTGCCAGCAGTTTACCCGAAAGGGGAGATGTGTACTTC. It yields the protein CASSLPERGDVYF.

This clonotype occurred many times. The chain has TRBV5-1 and TRBJ2-2, with 13 bases lining up with TRBD2. This CDR3 is built from 18 residues. The V segment lost 4 bases and the J segment 7 bases; nucleotides outside the gene matches: 13. The germline gives CDR1 SGHRS, CDR2 YFSETQ. The CDR3 here is CASSQRGLAGVRGGELFF. CDR3 coding DNA: TGCGCCAGCAGCCAGAGAGGACTAGCGGGAGTACGTGGCGGGGAGCTGTTTTTT.

This clonotype has at least ten counts. The chain uses TRBV7-9 and TRBJ1-5; D is undetermined. There are 16 residues in the CDR3. The V gene lost 1 base and the J gene lost 3 bases, with 13 bases spanning the gap. Germline loops: CDR1 SEHNR, CDR2 FQNEAQ (reference sequence). This CDR3 reads CASSLGGGPINQPQHF. DNA for the CDR3: TGTGCCAGCAGCTTAGGAGGAGGGCCGATCAATCAGCCCCAGCATTTT.

This clonotype was counted at least ten times. The chain employs TRBV10-1 and TRBJ2-1; 12 bases agree with TRBD1. J lost 7 bases, V lost 5 bases, and 12 bases had no gene match. The CDR3 is 17 residues long. The germline V gene has CDR1 WNHNN and CDR2 SYGVQD (reference sequence). CDR3 residues: CASSPTGGTGGGNEQFF. The CDR3 DNA reads TGCGCCAGCAGTCCAACGGGGGGGACAGGGGGCGGGAATGAGCAGTTCTTC.

V is TRBV9 and J is TRBJ2-7, with TRBD2 as a possible D gene (5 bases). The CDR3 has 14 residues. The V gene's germline CDR1 is SGDLS and CDR2 YYNGEE. Deletions cut 0 bases from V and 2 bases from J, with 9 bases between. The CDR3 bases are TGTGCCAGCAGCGTAGGGGGAGAGACCTACGAGCAGTACTTC. This gives the protein CASSVGGETYEQYF.

This clonotype showed up many times. This chain links TRBV24-1 with TRBJ2-1, with D perhaps matching TRBD1 or TRBD2 (6 bases each). Germline V gives CDR1 KGHDR, CDR2 SFDVKD. The ends were cut back, 4 bases at V and 8 bases at J, with 14 bases in the middle. CDR3 size: 14 residues. The DNA for the CDR3 is TGTGCCACCAGTGAGTGGGGGGCTGAAGATGAGCAGTTCTTC. Its translation: CATSEWGAEDEQFF.

This clonotype was recorded at least ten times. V gene TRBV27 combines with J gene TRBJ1-2; D remains unclear. CDR1 and CDR2 (germline): MNHEY, SMNVEV (reference sequence). Trimming took 9 bases from V and 1 from J, leaving 15 bases between them. The CDR3 length is 14 residues. The CDR3 DNA follows: TGTGCCAGTAAAACCCGGGATGGTAACTATGGCTACACCTTC. This codes for CASKTRDGNYGYTF.

Many counts were recorded for this clonotype. The rearrangement links TRBV18 to TRBJ2-3; no firm D call. V was pared by 0 bases and J by 6 bases, with 7 bases between. The CDR3 runs 13 residues. From germline, CDR1 is KGHSH and CDR2 LQKENI. CDR3: CASSPPQADTQYF. The CDR3 bases are TGTGCCAGCTCACCACCGCAGGCCGATACGCAGTATTTT.

Ten or more counts support this clonotype. This chain joins TRBV27 and TRBJ2-7; 15 bases map to TRBD2. There are 19 residues in the CDR3. Per germline, CDR1 MNHEY and CDR2 SMNVEV (reference sequence). V lost 3 bases, J lost 4 bases, and 13 bases stayed unmatched. The CDR3 loop reads CASSFRGSGLAGGPYEQYF. In nucleotides, the CDR3 is TGTGCCAGCAGTTTCCGGGGATCGGGACTAGCGGGAGGCCCGTACGAGCAGTACTTC.

This rearrangement joins TRBV6-5 to TRBJ2-7; the D is unclear. The CDR3 spans 14 residues. Germline V gives CDR1 MNHEY, CDR2 SVGAGI. Trimming took off 2 bases at V and 1 base at J, with 9 bases between the two ends. The CDR3 protein is CASSYGQHSYEQYF. The CDR3 DNA reads as TGTGCCAGCAGTTACGGGCAGCATTCCTACGAGCAGTACTTC.

This clonotype has a count of ten or more. The V call is TRBV4-1, the J call TRBJ2-7, with D perhaps TRBD2 (6 bases). This CDR3 contains 16 residues. Trimming removed 0 bases from V and 2 bases from J, with 14 bases in between. Germline CDR1 MGHRA, CDR2 YSYEKL. The CDR3 nucleotides read TGCGCCAGCAGCCAAGATCGCGGCGGGGTGGCCTACGAGCAGTACTTC. Its protein product is CASSQDRGGVAYEQYF.

This clonotype was counted between two and nine times. The gene calls are TRBV13 and TRBJ2-5; 8 nucleotides align to TRBD2. The germline V gene encodes CDR1 PRHDT and CDR2 FYEKMQ (reference sequence). V dropped 5 bases and J dropped 5; count of bases not matched to a gene: 4. This CDR3 spans 13 amino acids. CDR3 in amino acids: CASSASGSETQYF. In nucleotides, the CDR3 is TGTGCCAGCAGCGCGAGCGGGAGTGAGACCCAGTACTTC.

This clonotype showed up many times. This rearrangement joins TRBV28 to TRBJ2-7; D gene uncertain. The CDR3 has 13 residues. Germline-derived CDR1 and CDR2 are MDHEN and SYDVKM. Trimming left V 2 bases short and J 0 bases short, with 5 bases between. The CDR3 nucleotides are TGTGCCAGCAGTTTACACAACTCCTACGAGCAGTACTTC. It specifies CASSLHNSYEQYF.

V is TRBV20-1 and J is TRBJ1-4; D is possibly TRBD1 (5 bases). This CDR3 comprises 17 residues. Germline-derived CDR1 and CDR2 are DFQATT and SNEGSKA (reference sequence). The germline V and J ends were trimmed by 6 bases and 4 bases, with 24 bases remaining between them. In nucleotides, the CDR3 is TGCAGTGCATTTGACCATGGCGGGGGGGGGATTAATGAAAAACTGTTTTTT. Its protein product is CSAFDHGGGGINEKLFF.

In its sample, this clonotype was seen many times. The chain has TRBV28 and TRBJ2-1; the match to TRBD2 covers 7 bases. The CDR3 is 16 amino acids. Germline CDR1 reads MDHEN; CDR2 reads SYDVKM. With 6 bases clipped from V and 6 bases from J, the junction kept 14 bases outside the gene matches. The CDR3 spells CASSTGAGWESNEQFF. CDR3 DNA sequence: TGTGCCAGCAGCACCGGAGCGGGATGGGAAAGCAATGAGCAGTTCTTC. The whole variable domain, remainder taken from reference TRBV28 and TRBJ2-1, is DVKVTQSSRYLVKRTGEKVFLECVQDMDHENMFWYRQDPGLGLRLIYFSYDVKMKEKGDIPEGYSVSREKKERFSLILESASTNQTSMYLCASSTGAGWESNEQFFGPGTRLTVL.

At least ten counts were recorded for this clonotype. The V call is TRBV28, the J call TRBJ1-1, with no clear D. Germline CDR1 and CDR2: MDHEN and SYDVKM. The CDR3 has 15 amino acids. V was trimmed by 5 bases and J by 2 bases, leaving 15 bases between them. The DNA for the CDR3 is TGTGCCAGCAGTATCTTTAGACTAAGCAACACTGAAGCTTTCTTT. It yields the protein CASSIFRLSNTEAFF.

The chain joins TRBV19 to TRBJ1-1; 8 bases align to TRBD1. The germline V gene has CDR1 LNHDA and CDR2 SQIVND (reference sequence). CDR3 length: 15 residues. Unmatched junction bases numbered 9, after V lost 8 bases and J lost 1 base. The CDR3 region is CASFSDRVENTEAFF. The CDR3 DNA reads as TGTGCCAGTTTCTCGGACAGGGTGGAGAACACTGAAGCTTTCTTT.

CDR3 residues: CASSGSAKNIQYF. The CDR3 nucleotides read TGTGCCAGTAGCGGGAGTGCCAAAAACATTCAGTACTTC. The J gene is TRBJ2-4, the V gene TRBV6-1, with 9 nucleotides matching TRBD2. Germline lookup yields CDR1 MNHNS and CDR2 SASEGT. The V segment lost 9 bases and the J segment 1 base; nucleotides outside the gene matches: 1. This CDR3 comprises 13 residues.

This clonotype was counted between two and nine times. The chain employs TRBV19 and TRBJ1-5; D might be TRBD1 (5 bases). Germline V gene lookup returns CDR1 LNHDA and CDR2 SQIVND (reference sequence). The V gene lost 6 bases and the J gene lost 9 bases, with 15 bases spanning the gap. The CDR3 is 13 residues long. DNA of the CDR3: TGTGCCAGTAGATCTCGACAGTCTTCGCCCCAGCATTTT. Protein product: CASRSRQSSPQHF.

This clonotype was picked up a small number of times. The V gene is TRBV5-6, the J gene TRBJ2-5; 11 nucleotides agree with TRBD1. J gave up 9 bases and V 3 bases, and 10 bases lay outside the gene matches. Germline V gene lookup returns CDR1 SGHDT and CDR2 YYEEEE. The CDR3 spans 15 residues. DNA for the CDR3: TGTGCCAGCAGCTCAACCGGGACAGGGGGTCGGGCCCAGTACTTC. It translates to CASSSTGTGGRAQYF.

The chain joins TRBV10-2 to TRBJ1-5; D not resolved. This CDR3 comprises 16 residues. V was trimmed by 1 base and J by 6 bases, leaving 16 bases between them. Germline CDR1 reads WSHSY; CDR2 reads SAAADI. The CDR3 DNA sequence: TGCGCCAGCAGTGAGTTAGGCCCTAATGAGGGTCAGCCCCAGCATTTT. Translation: CASSELGPNEGQPQHF.

A single count supports this clonotype. A much more abundant neighbour one base away suggests this may be a read error. This chain joins TRBV10-1 and TRBJ2-5, with TRBD1 identical over 8 bases. CDR3 size: 14 residues. The germline V gene encodes CDR1 WNHNN and CDR2 SYGVQD (reference sequence). CDR3 in amino acids: CATSEGQDQETQYF. The CDR3 coding sequence is TGCGCCACCAGTGAGGGACAGGACCAAGAGACCCAGTACTTC.

In its sample, this clonotype was seen many times. The chain uses TRBV7-9 and TRBJ2-7, with 7 nucleotides matching TRBD2. This CDR3 comprises 19 residues. Per the germline V gene, CDR1 is SEHNR and CDR2 is FQNEAQ (reference sequence). The V segment lost 5 bases and the J segment 2 bases; nucleotides outside the gene matches: 21. CDR3 amino acids: CASSPTTGVAGHNPYEQYF. The CDR3 DNA sequence: TGTGCCAGCAGCCCAACCACCGGGGTAGCGGGTCATAACCCCTACGAGCAGTACTTC.